This TCR beta chain comes out of a study of T cell responses to AZD1222 COVID-19 vaccine. Notes on the study in general: Targeting of unmutated variant regions was reportedly seen in nearly half of spike-specific TCRs. White British donors predominated, females outnumbered males, and clonal diversity was possibly underestimated.

The repertoire was sequenced with immunoSEQ multiplex PCR; TCRdb's copy has only in-frame clones and lacks some. The data show some 170,000 clones, 70% to 90% seen once. Trimming took off 5 bases at V and 5 bases at J, with 13 bases between the two ends. The CDR3 runs to 14 residues. The V gene's germline CDR1 is MDHEN and CDR2 SYDVKM. With regard to this clone: Its matching antigen is unknown.

The TCR originated in an adult who received the MenACWY meningococcal vaccine as a control. This specimen consisted of peripheral blood, obtained 28 days after the second dose of the MenACWY control vaccine. The V gene is TRBV28, the J gene TRBJ1-5, with D perhaps TRBD1 (5 bases). In DNA form, the CDR3 reads TGTGCCAGCAGTGATACTCAGGGCGATCAGCCCCAGCATTTT. Its translation: CASSDTQGDQPQHF.